The rows below give T cell receptor beta chains drawn from one sample of a study of post-analysis software for immune sequencing data. MiXCR was run by TCRdb on the PCR reads, yielding one entry per CDR3 protein. The top ten hold around 10% of the sample, which has some 450,000 distinct CDR3 sequences, roughly 46% seen once. The specimen sequenced was blood. Receptors originate from a girl aged 5-17 years with multiple sclerosis. Both conserved end residues are part of each CDR3. Fields, in order: V gene, CDR3 protein.

TRBV4-1	CASSQEGGLTRSYNEQFF
TRBV7-8	CASRTGVNEQFF
TRBV5-1	CAGSLVGVGVTYEQYF
TRBV6-2/TRBV6-3	CASSYPKTGTGGTDTQYF
TRBV6-5	CASSYQGGDTQYF
TRBV24-1	CATSGRTGGDYGYTF
TRBV27	CASSGTATFYGYTF
TRBV11-2	CASSLDAGTYNEQFF
TRBV10-3	CAIKEGLGRGRETQYF
TRBV29-1	CSVGGQMNTGELFF
TRBV12-3/TRBV12-4	CASSPGDGNTGELFF
TRBV18	CASSPLLAENTDTQYF
TRBV12-3/TRBV12-4	CASRPGGGEKLFF